A selection of T cell receptor beta chains follows, all from one sample in a study of siplizumab effects on memory and regulatory T cells. No cognate antigen is known for these TCRs. Clones were read by immunoSEQ multiplex PCR, and TCRdb kept only the in-frame ones, dropping some. The sample records more than 12,000 clones, 40% to 55% being singletons. What was sequenced was CFSE-low (dividing) CD4+ T cells sorted from an allogeneic mixed lymphocyte reaction. These receptor sequences come from a human donor in good health; the cells came from an allogeneic mixed lymphocyte reaction. Some clones in this sample may be carry-over from other donors' samples. Both conserved end residues are part of each CDR3. D genes are given only for firm matches. A clone size is listed for some rows: how often the clone was seen (once, few, many), or a class if it is expanded.

v_call,clone_size,d_call,j_call,cdr3_nt,cdr3_aa
TRBV28,NA,NA,TRBJ1-1,TGTGCCAGCAGTTTACCCCCACAGGGTAACACTGAAGCTTTCTTT,CASSLPPQGNTEAFF
TRBV6-4,NA,NA,TRBJ2-7,TGTGCCAGCAGCCCCGGGACAACCTCCTACGAGCAGTACTTC,CASSPGTTSYEQYF
TRBV2,NA,TRBD2,TRBJ2-3,TGTGCCAGCAGTGTGGGACTAGCGAATCATAAGTATTTT,CASSVGLANHKYF
TRBV6-5,NA,NA,TRBJ1-1,TGTGCCAGCAGTTACGGGGGCCGACTGTCCGAAGCTTTCTTT,CASSYGGRLSEAFF
TRBV19,medium-sized,NA,TRBJ2-1,TGTGCCAGTAGTCGAGGGGCTAGGTGGAATGAGCAGTTCTTC,CASSRGARWNEQFF
TRBV7-9,few,NA,TRBJ2-3,TGTGCCAGCAGCTTAGGGCTAGGGGCAGATACGCAGTATTTT,CASSLGLGADTQYF
TRBV2,NA,TRBD2,TRBJ2-3,TGTGCCAGCAGGGGACTAGCGACTAGCACAGATACGCAGTATTTT,CASRGLATSTDTQYF
TRBV18,NA,NA,TRBJ2-4,TGTGCCAGCTCACCGGATGGAGGCCAAATGGGCATTCAGTACTTC,CASSPDGGQMGIQYF
TRBV19,NA,TRBD1,TRBJ1-2,TGTGCCAGTAGTTCCGGGACAGGGGCTAACTATGGCTACACCTTC,CASSSGTGANYGYTF
TRBV18,NA,NA,TRBJ1-1,TGTGCCAGCTCACCCCAGACCCTAAAGAACACTGAAGCTTTCTTT,CASSPQTLKNTEAFF
TRBV7-9,NA,NA,TRBJ2-7,TGTGCCAGCAGCCGATCCTACGAGCAGTACTTC,CASSRSYEQYF
TRBV7-7,NA,TRBD1,TRBJ1-6,TGTGCTAGCAGCTTAGGGGGCCTCTATAATTCACCCCTCCACTTT,CASSLGGLYNSPLHF
TRBV18,NA,NA,TRBJ2-1,TGTGCCAGCTCACAGGGGGGCGATGAGCAGTTCTTC,CASSQGGDEQFF
TRBV6-5,NA,NA,TRBJ2-1,TGTGCCAGCAGCTACGAGTGGAATGAGCAGTTCTTC,CASSYEWNEQFF
TRBV7-3,NA,NA,TRBJ2-5,TGTGCCAGCAGCGGCGGTCGGGAAGAGACCCAGTACTTC,CASSGGREETQYF
TRBV2,NA,TRBD1,TRBJ2-7,TGTGCCAGCAGTTGGGGACAGGGGCGTGAGCAGTACTTC,CASSWGQGREQYF
TRBV29-1,NA,TRBD1,TRBJ2-7,TGCAGCGTTGATACAGGGGGCGCTGGCGAGCAGTACTTC,CSVDTGGAGEQYF
TRBV18,NA,NA,TRBJ2-7,TGTGCCAGCTCACTCTCGATCAACTCCTACGAGCAGTACTTC,CASSLSINSYEQYF
TRBV7-9,few,TRBD1,TRBJ1-1,TGTGCCAGCAGCGCCTGGACAGGGGTAAACACTGAAGCTTTCTTT,CASSAWTGVNTEAFF
TRBV28,NA,NA,TRBJ1-4,TGTGCCAGCAAGGGGCCCACCACCGAAAAACTGTTTTTT,CASKGPTTEKLFF
TRBV6-6,few,TRBD1,TRBJ2-7,TGTGCCAGCAGCACATACAGGGGACGCTACGAGCAGTACTTC,CASSTYRGRYEQYF
TRBV2,few,NA,TRBJ2-7,TGTGCCAGCAGTGCCCAAACCTACGAGCAGTACTTC,CASSAQTYEQYF
TRBV27,NA,NA,TRBJ2-7,TGTGCCAGCAGTTCCGTTGGGGCTAGCATACGCCACGAGCAGTACTTC,CASSSVGASIRHEQYF
TRBV6-6,NA,NA,TRBJ2-1,TGTGCCAGCAGTTTGGGGGGATTGAGGGATGAGCAGTTCTTC,CASSLGGLRDEQFF
TRBV21-1,many,NA,TRBJ1-2,TGTGCCAGCAGCAAAGCCCCGGGAAGTGACTATGGCTACACCTTC,CASSKAPGSDYGYTF
TRBV29-1,NA,NA,TRBJ2-1,TGCAGCGGCGTAGGGACGGCCATCGAGCAGTTCTTC,CSGVGTAIEQFF
TRBV29-1,few,NA,TRBJ1-1,TGCAGCGTAGCCAGGGGACGGGTTGAAGCTTTCTTT,CSVARGRVEAFF
TRBV6-6,few,NA,TRBJ1-2,TGTGCCAGCAGTTACTCGGTGACTGGTGGCTACACCTTC,CASSYSVTGGYTF
TRBV6-1,NA,NA,TRBJ1-5,TGTGCCAGCAGTGATCCCAGGAATCAGCCCCAGCATTTT,CASSDPRNQPQHF
TRBV19,NA,NA,TRBJ2-3,TGTGCCAGTAGTATCGGCCGCACAGATACGCAGTATTTT,CASSIGRTDTQYF
TRBV5-5,NA,NA,TRBJ1-6,TGTGCCAGCAGCCCTGTAGTCCGGCGTTCACCCCTCCACTTT,CASSPVVRRSPLHF